What follows are 4 T cell receptor beta chains derived from one specimen sequenced in a study of blood T cell repertoires in COVID-19. TCRdb's copy holds only in-frame clones and misses some; the assay was immunoSEQ multiplex PCR. The sample records about 220,000 clones, approximately 83% being singletons. Sequencing was done on a sample of peripheral blood. Receptors originate from a woman aged 25 to 39 who had recovered from COVID-19.

The DNA for the CDR3 is TGTGCCAGCAGTTTCTCGGGGGGCGGCGATACGCAGTATTTT. This sequence encodes CASSFSGGGDTQYF. The rearrangement links TRBV28 to TRBJ2-3; the D gene is possibly TRBD2 (7 bases). V dropped 3 bases and J dropped 6 bases, with 13 bases sitting between them. Germline V lookup: CDR1 MDHEN, CDR2 SYDVKM. The CDR3 is made up of 14 amino acids.

The V gene is TRBV28, the J gene TRBJ1-5; maybe TRBD1 (5 bases). CDR3 size: 15 residues. Germline lookup yields CDR1 MDHEN and CDR2 SYDVKM. V dropped 7 bases and J dropped 4 bases, with 17 bases sitting between them. The CDR3 DNA reads as TGTGCCAGCACGTCGCGTTCGACAGTTAATCAGCCCCAGCATTTT. Encoded protein: CASTSRSTVNQPQHF. The full variable domain, with the rest looked up from reference TRBV28 and TRBJ1-5, is DVKVTQSSRYLVKRTGEKVFLECVQDMDHENMFWYRQDPGLGLRLIYFSYDVKMKEKGDIPEGYSVSREKKERFSLILESASTNQTSMYLCASTSRSTVNQPQHFGDGTRLSIL.

This clone came up once. The chain uses TRBV11-1 and TRBJ1-2; no clear D. The germline V gene has CDR1 SGHAT and CDR2 FQDESV (reference sequence). CDR3 length: 13 residues. V was clipped by 0 bases and J by 5 bases, with 7 bases between them. The CDR3 spells CASSLAGSYGYTF. CDR3 coding DNA: TGTGCCAGCAGCTTAGCTGGCTCGTATGGCTACACCTTC.

The chain recombines TRBV11-2 with TRBJ2-1; perhaps TRBD1 as D (6 bases). Germline V gene data show CDR1 as SGHAT and CDR2 as FQNNGV. This CDR3 region has 13 residues. Trimming took off 3 bases at V and 6 bases at J, with 9 bases between the two ends. This CDR3 is CASSFGDTNEQFF. CDR3 nucleotides: TGTGCCAGCAGCTTCGGGGACACCAATGAGCAGTTCTTC.